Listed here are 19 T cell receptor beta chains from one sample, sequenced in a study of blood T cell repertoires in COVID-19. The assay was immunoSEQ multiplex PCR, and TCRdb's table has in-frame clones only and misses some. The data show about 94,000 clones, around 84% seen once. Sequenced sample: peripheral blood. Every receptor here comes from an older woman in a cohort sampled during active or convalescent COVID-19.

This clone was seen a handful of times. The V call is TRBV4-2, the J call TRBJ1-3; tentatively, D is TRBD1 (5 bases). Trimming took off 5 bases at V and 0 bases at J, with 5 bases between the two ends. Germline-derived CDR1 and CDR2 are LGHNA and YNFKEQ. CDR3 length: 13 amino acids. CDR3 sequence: CASSDSSGNTIYF. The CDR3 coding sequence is TGTGCCAGCAGCGACAGCTCTGGAAACACCATATATTTT.

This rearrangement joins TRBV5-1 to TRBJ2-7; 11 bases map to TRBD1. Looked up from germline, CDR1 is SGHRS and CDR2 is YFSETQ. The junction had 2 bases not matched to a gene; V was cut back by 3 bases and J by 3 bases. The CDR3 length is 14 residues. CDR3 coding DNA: TGCGCCAGCAGCTGGACAGGGGGCCGCTACGAGCAGTACTTC. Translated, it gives CASSWTGGRYEQYF. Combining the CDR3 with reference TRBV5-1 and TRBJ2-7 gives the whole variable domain KAGVTQTPRYLIKTRGQQVTLSCSPISGHRSVSWYQQTPGQGLQFLFEYFSETQRNKGNFPGRFSGRQFSNSRSEMNVSTLELGDSALYLCASSWTGGRYEQYFGPGTRLTVT.

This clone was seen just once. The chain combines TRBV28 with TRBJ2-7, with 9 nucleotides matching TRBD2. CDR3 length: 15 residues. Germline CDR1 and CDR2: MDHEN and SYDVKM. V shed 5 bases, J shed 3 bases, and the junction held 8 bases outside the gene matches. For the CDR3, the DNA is TGTGCCAGCAGTCACGGGACTAGCCCCATCTACGAGCAGTACTTC. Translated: CASSHGTSPIYEQYF.

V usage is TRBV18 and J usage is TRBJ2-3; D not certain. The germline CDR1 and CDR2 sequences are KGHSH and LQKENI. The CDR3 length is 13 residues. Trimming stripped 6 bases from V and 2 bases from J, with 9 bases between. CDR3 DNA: TGTGCCAGCTCCGCGGCTTCCACAGATACGCAGTATTTT. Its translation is CASSAASTDTQYF. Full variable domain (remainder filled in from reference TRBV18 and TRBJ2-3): NAGVMQNPRHLVRRRGQEARLRCSPMKGHSHVYWYRQLPEEGLKFMVYLQKENIIDESGMPKERFSAEFPKEGPSILRIQQVVRGDSAAYFCASSAASTDTQYFGPGTRLTVL.

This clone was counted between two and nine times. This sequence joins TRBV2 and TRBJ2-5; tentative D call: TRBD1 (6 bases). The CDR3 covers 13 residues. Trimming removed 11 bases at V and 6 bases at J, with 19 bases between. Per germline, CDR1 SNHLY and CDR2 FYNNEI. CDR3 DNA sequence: TGTGCCGGGTACTCAGGGGTAGTGCAGACCCAGTACTTC. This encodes CAGYSGVVQTQYF.

Written as DNA, the CDR3 is TGTGCCATCAAAGTAGCGACCGTGAACACTGAAGCTTTCTTT. Translation: CAIKVATVNTEAFF. The chain is built from TRBV10-3 and TRBJ1-1; D remains ambiguous. V was pared by 7 bases and J by 0 bases, with 12 bases between. In germline, CDR1 is ENHRY, CDR2 SYGVKD. The CDR3 consists of 14 residues.

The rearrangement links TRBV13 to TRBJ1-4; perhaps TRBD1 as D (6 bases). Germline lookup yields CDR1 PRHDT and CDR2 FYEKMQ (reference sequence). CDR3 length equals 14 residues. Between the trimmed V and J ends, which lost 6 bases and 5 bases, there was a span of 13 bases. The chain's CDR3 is CASRPTGTNEKLFF. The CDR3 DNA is TGTGCCAGCAGACCCACAGGGACGAATGAAAAACTGTTTTTT.

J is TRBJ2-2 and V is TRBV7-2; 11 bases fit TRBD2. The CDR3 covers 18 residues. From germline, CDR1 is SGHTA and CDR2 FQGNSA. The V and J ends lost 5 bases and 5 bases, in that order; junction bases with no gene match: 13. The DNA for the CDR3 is TGTGCCAGCAGCCCGAATCGACTAGCGGGATTTGAAACCGGGGAGCTGTTTTTT. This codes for CASSPNRLAGFETGELFF.

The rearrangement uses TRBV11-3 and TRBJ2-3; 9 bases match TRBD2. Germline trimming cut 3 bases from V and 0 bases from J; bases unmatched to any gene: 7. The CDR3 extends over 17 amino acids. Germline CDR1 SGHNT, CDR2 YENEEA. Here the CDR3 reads CASSFSGGGVSTDTQYF. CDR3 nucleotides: TGTGCCAGCAGCTTTTCGGGCGGGGGGGTGAGCACAGATACGCAGTATTTT.

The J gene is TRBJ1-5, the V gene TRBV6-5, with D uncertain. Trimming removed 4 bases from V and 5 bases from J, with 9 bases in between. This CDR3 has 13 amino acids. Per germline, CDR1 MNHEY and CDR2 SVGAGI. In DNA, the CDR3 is TGTGCCAGCAGTTTAAGCATTCATCAGCCCCAGCATTTT. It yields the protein CASSLSIHQPQHF.

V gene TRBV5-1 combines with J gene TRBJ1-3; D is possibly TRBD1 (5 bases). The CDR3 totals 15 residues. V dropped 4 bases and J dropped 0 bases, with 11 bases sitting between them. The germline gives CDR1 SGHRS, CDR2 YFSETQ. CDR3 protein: CASSPWGSSGNTIYF. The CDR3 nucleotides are TGCGCCAGCAGCCCATGGGGCAGCTCTGGAAACACCATATATTTT.

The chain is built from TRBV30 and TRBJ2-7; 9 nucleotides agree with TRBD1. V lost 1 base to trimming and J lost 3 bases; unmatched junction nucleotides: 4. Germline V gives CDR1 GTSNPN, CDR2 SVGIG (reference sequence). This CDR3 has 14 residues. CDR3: CAWSADRGYYEQYF. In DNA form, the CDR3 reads TGTGCCTGGAGTGCGGACAGGGGATACTACGAGCAGTACTTC.

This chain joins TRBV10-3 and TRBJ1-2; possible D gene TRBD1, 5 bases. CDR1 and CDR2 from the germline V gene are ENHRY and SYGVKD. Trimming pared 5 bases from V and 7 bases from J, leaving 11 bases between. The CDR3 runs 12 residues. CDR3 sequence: CAISPGLGGYTF. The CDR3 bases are TGTGCCATCAGTCCAGGGCTGGGTGGCTACACCTTC.

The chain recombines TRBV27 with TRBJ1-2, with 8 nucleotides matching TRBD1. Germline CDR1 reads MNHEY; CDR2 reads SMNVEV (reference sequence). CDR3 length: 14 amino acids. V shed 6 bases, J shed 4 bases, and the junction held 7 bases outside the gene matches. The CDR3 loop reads CASRNTGGSYGYTF. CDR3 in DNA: TGTGCCAGCAGGAACACAGGGGGTTCCTATGGCTACACCTTC.

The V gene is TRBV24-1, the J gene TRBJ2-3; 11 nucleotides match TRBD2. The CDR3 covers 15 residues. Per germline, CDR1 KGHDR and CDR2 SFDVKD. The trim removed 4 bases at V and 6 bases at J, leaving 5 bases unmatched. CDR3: CATSDLSGRADTQYF. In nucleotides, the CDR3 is TGTGCCACCAGTGACCTTAGCGGGAGGGCGGATACGCAGTATTTT.

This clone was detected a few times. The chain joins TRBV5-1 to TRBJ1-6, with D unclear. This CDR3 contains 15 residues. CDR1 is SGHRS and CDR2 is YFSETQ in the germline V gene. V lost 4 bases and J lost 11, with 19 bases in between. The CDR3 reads CASSPWAAEEAPLHF. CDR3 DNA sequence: TGCGCCAGCAGCCCCTGGGCGGCGGAGGAGGCACCCCTCCACTTT.

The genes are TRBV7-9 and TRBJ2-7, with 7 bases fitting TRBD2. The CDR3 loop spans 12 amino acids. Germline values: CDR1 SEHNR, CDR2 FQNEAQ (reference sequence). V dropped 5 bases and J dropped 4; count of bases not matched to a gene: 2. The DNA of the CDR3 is TGTGCCAGCAGCCCTAGCGGTTACGAGCAGTACTTC. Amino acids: CASSPSGYEQYF. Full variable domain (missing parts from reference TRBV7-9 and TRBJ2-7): DTGVSQNPRHKITKRGQNVTFRCDPISEHNRLYWYRQTLGQGPEFLTYFQNEAQLEKSRLLSDRFSAERPKGSFSTLEIQRTEQGDSAMYLCASSPSGYEQYFGPGTRLTVT.

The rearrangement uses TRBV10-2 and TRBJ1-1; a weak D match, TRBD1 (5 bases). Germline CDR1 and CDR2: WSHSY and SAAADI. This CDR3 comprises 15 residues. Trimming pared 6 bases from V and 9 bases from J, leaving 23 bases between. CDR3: CASSNLLGGMNKAFF. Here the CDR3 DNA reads TGCGCCAGCAGCAATCTGCTGGGGGGGATGAATAAAGCTTTCTTT.

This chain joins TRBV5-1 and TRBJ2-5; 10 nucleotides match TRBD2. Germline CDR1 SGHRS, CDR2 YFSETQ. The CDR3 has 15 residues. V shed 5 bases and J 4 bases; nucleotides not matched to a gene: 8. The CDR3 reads CASRLEAGGGETQYF. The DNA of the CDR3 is TGCGCCAGCAGGCTTGAAGCGGGAGGGGGAGAGACCCAGTACTTC.